One and the same sample provided the 12 T cell receptor beta chains below, sequenced in a study of cytomegalovirus exposure and HLA in healthy donors. 13 Jbeta primers and 60 Vbeta primers were used for the PCR. Libraries were prepared by immunoSEQ multiplex PCR; TCRdb keeps only in-frame clonotypes and omits some of them. This sample carries roughly 89,000 clones, approximately 72% of them seen once, and the ten largest clones take around 10%. Input material: PBMCs. The receptors shown here come from a man in his thirties or forties in good health and CMV-seropositive.

This rearrangement joins TRBV5-6 to TRBJ2-7; no definite D call. The CDR3 totals 14 residues. The germline V gene encodes CDR1 SGHDT and CDR2 YYEEEE. The germline V and J ends were trimmed by 0 bases and 3 bases, with 10 bases remaining between them. The DNA for the CDR3 is TGTGCCAGCAGCTTGGTCGGCGGCTTCTACGAGCAGTACTTC. This gives the protein CASSLVGGFYEQYF.

V and J are TRBV27 and TRBJ2-3, with a possible D match to TRBD2 (5 bases). This CDR3 is built from 12 residues. V was cut by 8 bases and J by 8 bases, with 14 bases left in between. Germline V lookup: CDR1 MNHEY, CDR2 SMNVEV (reference sequence). Here the CDR3 DNA reads TGTGCCAGCGGGTTTCAAGGAGGTACGCAGTATTTT. Translation gives CASGFQGGTQYF.

The chain has TRBV27 and TRBJ2-7; 13 bases fit TRBD2. The CDR3 is made up of 17 amino acids. Germline CDR1 is MNHEY and CDR2 is SMNVEV (reference sequence). J gave up 3 bases and V 5 bases, and 10 bases lay outside the gene matches. CDR3 DNA: TGTGCCAGCAGTCCAGACCCTGGACTAGCGGGGGACTACGAGCAGTACTTC. It specifies CASSPDPGLAGDYEQYF.

The rearrangement uses TRBV5-1 and TRBJ1-2; D perhaps matches TRBD1 (5 bases). Germline V gene data show CDR1 as SGHRS and CDR2 as YFSETQ. The CDR3 contains 14 residues. V was cut by 3 bases and J by 5 bases, with 14 bases left in between. CDR3 nucleotide sequence: TGCGCCAGCAGCTGGACGGGGGGAGATTATGGCTACACCTTC. Translated: CASSWTGGDYGYTF.

The J gene is TRBJ2-2, the V gene TRBV5-6; tentatively, D is TRBD2 (7 bases). With 2 bases removed from V and 5 bases from J, the gap between germline ends came to 10 bases. This CDR3 is 14 amino acids long. Germline lookup yields CDR1 SGHDT and CDR2 YYEEEE. The CDR3 DNA reads as TGTGCCAGCAGCTTCGGGGGGCGGACCGGGGAGCTGTTTTTT. Encoded protein: CASSFGGRTGELFF.

The V call is TRBV6-4, the J call TRBJ2-7; tentative D call: TRBD1 (6 bases). Germline CDR1 reads MRHNA; CDR2 reads SNTAGT. The CDR3 extends over 16 amino acids. The germline V and J ends were trimmed by 2 bases and 2 bases, with 16 bases remaining between them. CDR3 nucleotides: TGTGCCAGCAGTGACCCCCACGACAGGCCTACCTACGAGCAGTACTTC. Protein: CASSDPHDRPTYEQYF.

The table lists this clone with a count of one. The chain combines TRBV9 with TRBJ2-1, with D possibly TRBD1 on 5 matching bases. The CDR3 is 13 amino acids. CDR1 and CDR2 (germline): SGDLS, YYNGEE. Deletions cut 3 bases from V and 9 bases from J, with 13 bases between. This CDR3 is CASSGQRPGEQFF. CDR3 DNA: TGTGCCAGCAGCGGACAGCGACCCGGTGAGCAGTTCTTC.

V is TRBV5-8 and J is TRBJ2-4, with a possible D match to TRBD2 (6 bases). The length of the CDR3 is 16 residues. In germline, CDR1 is SGHTS, CDR2 YDEGEE. Trimming removed 0 bases at V and 0 bases at J, with 10 bases between. CDR3 nucleotides: TGTGCCAGCAGCTTGGTCGGGGGTCTAGCCAAAAACATTCAGTACTTC. Protein: CASSLVGGLAKNIQYF.

The gene calls are TRBV4-3 and TRBJ2-3; D may be TRBD1 (6 bases). Germline CDR1 is LGHNA and CDR2 is YSLEER. Trimming took 3 bases from V and 4 from J, leaving 20 bases between them. CDR3 length equals 17 residues. CDR3 in amino acids: CASSHNPQGDGADTQYF. CDR3 nucleotide sequence: TGCGCCAGCAGCCATAACCCACAGGGCGATGGAGCAGATACGCAGTATTTT.

The chain employs TRBV5-6 and TRBJ1-5; D may be TRBD1 (6 bases). CDR1 is SGHDT, CDR2 YYEEEE, per germline. CDR3 length: 14 amino acids. Trimming left V 1 base short and J 6 bases short, with 11 bases between. The CDR3 nucleotides read TGTGCCAGCAGCTTGCCACAGGGTAGTCAGCCCCAGCATTTT. This translates into CASSLPQGSQPQHF.

CDR3 nucleotides: TGCGCCAGCAGACTCACCGGACAACTGAACACCGGGGAGCTGTTTTTT. This sequence encodes CASRLTGQLNTGELFF. J is TRBJ2-2 and V is TRBV5-1; the D gene is possibly TRBD1 (5 bases). Germline loops: CDR1 SGHRS, CDR2 YFSETQ. V gave up 5 bases and J gave up 1 base, with 15 bases separating them. The length of the CDR3 is 16 residues. Complete variable domain (other parts from reference TRBV5-1 and TRBJ2-2): KAGVTQTPRYLIKTRGQQVTLSCSPISGHRSVSWYQQTPGQGLQFLFEYFSETQRNKGNFPGRFSGRQFSNSRSEMNVSTLELGDSALYLCASRLTGQLNTGELFFGEGSRLTVL.

The chain combines TRBV30 with TRBJ2-7, with a weak D call TRBD1 (5 bases). The CDR3 has 12 residues. Trimming removed 0 bases from V and 8 bases from J, with 11 bases in between. From germline, CDR1 is GTSNPN and CDR2 SVGIG (reference sequence). CDR3 coding DNA: TGTGCCTGGAGTGTACGGCAGGGAAAGCAGTACTTC. Translating it yields CAWSVRQGKQYF.